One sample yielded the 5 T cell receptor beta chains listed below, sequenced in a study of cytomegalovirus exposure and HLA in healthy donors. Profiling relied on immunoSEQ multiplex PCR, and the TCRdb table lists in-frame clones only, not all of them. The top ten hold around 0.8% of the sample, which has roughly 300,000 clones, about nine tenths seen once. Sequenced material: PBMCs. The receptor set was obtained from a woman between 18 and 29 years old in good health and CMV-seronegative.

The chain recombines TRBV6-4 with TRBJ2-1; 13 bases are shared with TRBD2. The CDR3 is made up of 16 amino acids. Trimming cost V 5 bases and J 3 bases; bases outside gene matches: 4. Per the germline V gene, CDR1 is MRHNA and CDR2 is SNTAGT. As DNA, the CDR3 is TGTGCCAGCAGTCCCCGACTAGCGGGAGGCTACAATGAGCAGTTCTTC. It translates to CASSPRLAGGYNEQFF.

Here the CDR3 DNA reads TGTGCCAGCAGTCCTACGGGACTAGCGGAATCCTACGAGCAGTACTTC. It yields the protein CASSPTGLAESYEQYF. The J gene is TRBJ2-7, the V gene TRBV28; 11 bases agree with TRBD2. Germline V gene sequence: CDR1 MDHEN, CDR2 SYDVKM. CDR3 size: 16 residues. Trimming removed 5 bases from V and 1 base from J; junction bases left unmatched: 7.

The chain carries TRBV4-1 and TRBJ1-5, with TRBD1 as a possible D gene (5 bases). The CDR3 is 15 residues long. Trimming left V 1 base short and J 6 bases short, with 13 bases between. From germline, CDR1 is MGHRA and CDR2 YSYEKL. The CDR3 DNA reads TGCGCCAGCAGCCAAGTTTCCGGTAGGGGTCAGCCCCAGCATTTT. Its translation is CASSQVSGRGQPQHF.

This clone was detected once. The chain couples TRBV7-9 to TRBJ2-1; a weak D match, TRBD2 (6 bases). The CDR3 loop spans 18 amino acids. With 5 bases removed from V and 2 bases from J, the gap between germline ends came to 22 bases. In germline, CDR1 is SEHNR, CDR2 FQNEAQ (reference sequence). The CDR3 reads CASSPLLGRRGTYNEQFF. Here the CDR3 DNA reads TGTGCCAGCAGCCCATTGCTAGGGCGGAGGGGAACCTACAATGAGCAGTTCTTC.

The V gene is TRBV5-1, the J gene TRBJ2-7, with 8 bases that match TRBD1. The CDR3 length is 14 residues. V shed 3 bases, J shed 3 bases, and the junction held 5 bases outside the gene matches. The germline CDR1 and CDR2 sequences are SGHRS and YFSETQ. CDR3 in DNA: TGCGCCAGCAGCTCCGGGACAGGATACTACGAGCAGTACTTC. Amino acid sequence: CASSSGTGYYEQYF.